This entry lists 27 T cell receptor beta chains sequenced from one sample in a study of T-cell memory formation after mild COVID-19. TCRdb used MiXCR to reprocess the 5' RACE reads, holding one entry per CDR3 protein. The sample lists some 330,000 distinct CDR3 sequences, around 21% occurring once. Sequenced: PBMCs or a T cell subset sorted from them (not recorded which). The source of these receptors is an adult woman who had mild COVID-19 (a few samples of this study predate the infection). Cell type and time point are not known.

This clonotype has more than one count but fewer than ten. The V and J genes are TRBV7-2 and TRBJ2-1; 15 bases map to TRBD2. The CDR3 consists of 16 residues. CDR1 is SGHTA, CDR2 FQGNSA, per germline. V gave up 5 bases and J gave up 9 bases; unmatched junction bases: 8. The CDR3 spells CASSARTSGGATEQFF. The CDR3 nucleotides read TGTGCCAGCAGCGCCCGGACTAGCGGGGGGGCCACTGAGCAGTTCTTC.

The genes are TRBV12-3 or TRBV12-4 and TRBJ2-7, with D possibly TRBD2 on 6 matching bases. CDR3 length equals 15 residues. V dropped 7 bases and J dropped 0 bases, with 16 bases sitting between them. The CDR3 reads CASNSVEEGSYEQYF. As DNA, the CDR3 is TGTGCCAGCAACTCCGTAGAGGAGGGCTCCTACGAGCAGTACTTC.

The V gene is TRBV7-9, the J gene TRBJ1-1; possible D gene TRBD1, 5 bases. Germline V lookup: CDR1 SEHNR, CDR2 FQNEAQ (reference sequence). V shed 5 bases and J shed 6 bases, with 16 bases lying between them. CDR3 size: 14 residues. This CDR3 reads CASSPLDPQAEAFF. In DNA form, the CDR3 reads TGTGCCAGCAGCCCACTGGACCCACAGGCTGAAGCTTTCTTT.

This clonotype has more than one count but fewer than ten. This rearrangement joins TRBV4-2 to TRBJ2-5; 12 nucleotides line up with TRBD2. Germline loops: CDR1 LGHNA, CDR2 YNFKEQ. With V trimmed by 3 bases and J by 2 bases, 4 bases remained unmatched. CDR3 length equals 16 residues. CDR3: CASSQGTSGQQETQYF. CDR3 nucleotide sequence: TGTGCCAGCAGCCAGGGGACTAGCGGGCAACAAGAGACCCAGTACTTC.

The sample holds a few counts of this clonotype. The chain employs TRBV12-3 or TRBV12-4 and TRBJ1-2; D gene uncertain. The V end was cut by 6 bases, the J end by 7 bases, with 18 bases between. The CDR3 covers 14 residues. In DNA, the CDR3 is TGTGCCAGCAGCCGAGCGGGAGATTTAGGTGGCTACACCTTC. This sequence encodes CASSRAGDLGGYTF.

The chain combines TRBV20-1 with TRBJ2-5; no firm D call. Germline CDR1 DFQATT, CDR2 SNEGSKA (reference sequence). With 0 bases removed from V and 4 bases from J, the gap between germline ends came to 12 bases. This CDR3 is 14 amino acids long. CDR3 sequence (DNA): TGCAGTGCTAGAGATTTGAATAGGAGAGAGACCCAGTACTTC. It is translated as CSARDLNRRETQYF.

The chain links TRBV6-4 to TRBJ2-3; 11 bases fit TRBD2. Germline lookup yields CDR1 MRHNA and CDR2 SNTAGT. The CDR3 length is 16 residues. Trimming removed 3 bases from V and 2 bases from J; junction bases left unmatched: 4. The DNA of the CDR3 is TGTGCCAGCAGTGATCTAGCGGGGGGATTCACAGATACGCAGTATTTT. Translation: CASSDLAGGFTDTQYF.

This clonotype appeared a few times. The CDR3 DNA sequence: TGTGCCAGCAGCTTTAGCGCGACCCCGGGAGAGACCCAGTACTTC. This translates into CASSFSATPGETQYF. J is TRBJ2-5 and V is TRBV11-1, with D perhaps TRBD2 (5 bases). CDR3 length equals 15 residues. CDR1 and CDR2 (germline): SGHAT, FQDESV (reference sequence). Deletions cut 3 bases from V and 4 bases from J, with 15 bases between. Using reference TRBV11-1 and TRBJ2-5 for the parts outside the CDR3, the full variable domain is EAEVAQSPRYKITEKSQAVAFWCDPISGHATLYWYRQILGQGPELLVQFQDESVVDDSQLPKDRFSAERLKGVDSTLKIQPAELGDSAMYLCASSFSATPGETQYFGPGTRLLVL.

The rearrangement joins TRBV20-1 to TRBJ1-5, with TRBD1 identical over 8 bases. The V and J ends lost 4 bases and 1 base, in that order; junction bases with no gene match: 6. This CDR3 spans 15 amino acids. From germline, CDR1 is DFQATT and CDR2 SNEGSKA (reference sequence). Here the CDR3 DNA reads TGCAGTGCTAATGCGGACAGGGCCAGCAATCAGCCCCAGCATTTT. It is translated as CSANADRASNQPQHF.

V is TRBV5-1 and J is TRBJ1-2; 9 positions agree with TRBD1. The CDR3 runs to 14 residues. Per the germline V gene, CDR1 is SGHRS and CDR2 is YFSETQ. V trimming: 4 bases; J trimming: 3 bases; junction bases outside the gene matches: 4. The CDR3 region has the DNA TGCGCCAGCAGCAAGGACAGGGGTGACTATGGCTACACCTTC. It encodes CASSKDRGDYGYTF.

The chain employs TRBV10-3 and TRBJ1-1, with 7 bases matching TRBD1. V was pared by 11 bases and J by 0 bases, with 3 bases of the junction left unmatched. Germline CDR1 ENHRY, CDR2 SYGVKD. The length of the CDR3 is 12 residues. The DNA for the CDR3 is TGTGCCGTCGGACAGGTGAACACTGAAGCTTTCTTT. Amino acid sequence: CAVGQVNTEAFF.

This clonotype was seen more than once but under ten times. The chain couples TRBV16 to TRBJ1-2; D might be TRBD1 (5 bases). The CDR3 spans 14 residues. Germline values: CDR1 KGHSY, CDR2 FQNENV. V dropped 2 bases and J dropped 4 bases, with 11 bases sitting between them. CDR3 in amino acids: CASSQNGGPYGYTF. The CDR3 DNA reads TGTGCCAGCAGCCAAAACGGGGGTCCCTATGGCTACACCTTC.

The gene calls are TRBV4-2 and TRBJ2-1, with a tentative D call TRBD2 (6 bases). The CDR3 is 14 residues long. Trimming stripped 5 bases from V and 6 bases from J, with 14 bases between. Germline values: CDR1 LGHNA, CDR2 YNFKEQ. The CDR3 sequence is CASSNPGAGNEQFF. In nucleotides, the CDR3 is TGTGCCAGCAGCAATCCGGGAGCTGGCAATGAGCAGTTCTTC.

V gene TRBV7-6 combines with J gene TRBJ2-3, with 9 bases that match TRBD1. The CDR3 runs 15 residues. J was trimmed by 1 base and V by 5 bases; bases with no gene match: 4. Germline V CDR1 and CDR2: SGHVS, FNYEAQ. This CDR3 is CASSPWTGGTDTQYF. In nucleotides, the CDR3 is TGTGCCAGCAGCCCATGGACAGGGGGCACAGATACGCAGTATTTT.

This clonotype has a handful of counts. The CDR3, as DNA: TGTGCCAGCAGCTGGACTACAGGTTTTCTTACCACAGATACGCAGTATTTT. It specifies CASSWTTGFLTTDTQYF. The chain couples TRBV5-5 to TRBJ2-3; D possibly corresponds to TRBD2 (6 bases). The length of the CDR3 is 17 residues. CDR1 is SGHKS and CDR2 is YYEKEE in the germline V gene (reference sequence). Trimming took off 3 bases at V and 2 bases at J, with 19 bases between the two ends. Together with reference TRBV5-5 and TRBJ2-3, the CDR3 gives the full variable domain: DAGVTQSPTHLIKTRGQQVTLRCSPISGHKSVSWYQQVLGQGPQFIFQYYEKEERGRGNFPDRFSARQFPNYSSELNVNALLLGDSALYLCASSWTTGFLTTDTQYFGPGTRLTVL.

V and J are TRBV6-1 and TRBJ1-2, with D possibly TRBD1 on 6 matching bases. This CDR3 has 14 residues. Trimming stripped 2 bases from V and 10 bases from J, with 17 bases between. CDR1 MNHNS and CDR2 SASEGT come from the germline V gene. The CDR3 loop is CASSEIALTGPYTF. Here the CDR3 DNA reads TGTGCCAGCAGTGAAATTGCCTTGACAGGCCCCTACACCTTC.

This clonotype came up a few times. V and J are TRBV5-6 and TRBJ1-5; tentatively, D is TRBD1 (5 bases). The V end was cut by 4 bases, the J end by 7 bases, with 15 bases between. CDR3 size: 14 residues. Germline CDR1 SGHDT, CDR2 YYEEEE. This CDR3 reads CASSAGLNGQPQHF. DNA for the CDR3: TGTGCCAGCAGCGCGGGACTAAATGGACAGCCCCAGCATTTT.

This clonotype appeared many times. The CDR3 is CASSQLAGPSYEQYF. The CDR3 DNA sequence: TGTGCCAGCAGCCAACTAGCGGGGCCCTCCTACGAGCAGTACTTC. The rearrangement uses TRBV11-2 and TRBJ2-7; TRBD2 agrees at 10 bases. The CDR3 has 15 residues. Germline values: CDR1 SGHAT, CDR2 FQNNGV. With V trimmed by 5 bases and J by 0 bases, 4 bases remained unmatched. The variable domain in full, completed from reference TRBV11-2 and TRBJ2-7, reads EAGVAQSPRYKIIEKRQSVAFWCNPISGHATLYWYQQILGQGPKLLIQFQNNGVVDDSQLPKDRFSAERLKGVDSTLKIQPAKLEDSAVYLCASSQLAGPSYEQYFGPGTRLTVT.

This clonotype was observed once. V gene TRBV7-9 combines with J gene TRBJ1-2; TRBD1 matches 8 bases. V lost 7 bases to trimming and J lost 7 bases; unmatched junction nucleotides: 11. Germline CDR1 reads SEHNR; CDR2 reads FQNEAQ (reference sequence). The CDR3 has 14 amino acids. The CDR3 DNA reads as TGTGCCAGCACCCCCGACAGGGGAGTCGTTGGCTACACCTTC. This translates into CASTPDRGVVGYTF.

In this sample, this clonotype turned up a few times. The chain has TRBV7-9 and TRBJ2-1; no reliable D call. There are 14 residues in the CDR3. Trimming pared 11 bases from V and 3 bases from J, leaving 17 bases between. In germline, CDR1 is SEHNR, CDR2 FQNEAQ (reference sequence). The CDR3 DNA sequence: TGTGCCGTACGCCTGGAGTCGCACTACAATGAGCAGTTCTTC. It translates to CAVRLESHYNEQFF.

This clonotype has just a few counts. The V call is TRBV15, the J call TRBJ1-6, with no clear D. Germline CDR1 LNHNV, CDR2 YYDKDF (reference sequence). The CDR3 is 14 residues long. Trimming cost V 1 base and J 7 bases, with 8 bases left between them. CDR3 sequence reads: CATSRVQPNSPLHF. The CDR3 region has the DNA TGTGCCACCAGCAGAGTCCAGCCGAATTCACCCCTCCACTTT.

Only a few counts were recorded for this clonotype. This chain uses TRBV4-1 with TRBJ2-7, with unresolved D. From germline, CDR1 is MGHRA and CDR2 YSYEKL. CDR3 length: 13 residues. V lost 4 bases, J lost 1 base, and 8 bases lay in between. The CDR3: CASSRGESYEQYF. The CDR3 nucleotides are TGCGCCAGCAGCCGCGGCGAATCCTACGAGCAGTACTTC.

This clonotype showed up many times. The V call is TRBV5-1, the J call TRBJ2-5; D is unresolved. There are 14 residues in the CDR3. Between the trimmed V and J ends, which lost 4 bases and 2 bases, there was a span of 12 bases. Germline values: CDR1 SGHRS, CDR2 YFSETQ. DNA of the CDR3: TGCGCCAGCAGCCCGGGCCAAACTCAAGAGACCCAGTACTTC. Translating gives CASSPGQTQETQYF.

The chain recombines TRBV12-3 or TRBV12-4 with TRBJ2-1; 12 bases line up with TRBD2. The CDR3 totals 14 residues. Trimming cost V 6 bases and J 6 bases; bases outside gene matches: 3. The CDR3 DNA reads TGTGCCAGCAGCCGACTAGCGGGAGCCAATGAGCAGTTCTTC. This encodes CASSRLAGANEQFF.

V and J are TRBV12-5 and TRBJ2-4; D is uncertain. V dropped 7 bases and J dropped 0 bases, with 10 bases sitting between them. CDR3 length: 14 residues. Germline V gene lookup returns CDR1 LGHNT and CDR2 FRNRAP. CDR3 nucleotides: TGTGCTAGTGCTCTTAGTCTAGCCAAAAACATTCAGTACTTC. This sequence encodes CASALSLAKNIQYF.

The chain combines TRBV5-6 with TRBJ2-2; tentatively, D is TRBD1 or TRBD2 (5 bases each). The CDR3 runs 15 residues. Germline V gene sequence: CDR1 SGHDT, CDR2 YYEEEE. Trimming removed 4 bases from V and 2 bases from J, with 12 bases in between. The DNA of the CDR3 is TGTGCCAGCAGCATACCCGGGACCAACACCGGGGAGCTGTTTTTT. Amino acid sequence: CASSIPGTNTGELFF.

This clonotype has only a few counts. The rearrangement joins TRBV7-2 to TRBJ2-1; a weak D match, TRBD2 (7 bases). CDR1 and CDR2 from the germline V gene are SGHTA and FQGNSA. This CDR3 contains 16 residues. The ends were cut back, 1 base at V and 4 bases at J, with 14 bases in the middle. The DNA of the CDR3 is TGTGCCAGCAGCTTAGAGGTGGGGGGGCTTTACAATGAGCAGTTCTTC. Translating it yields CASSLEVGGLYNEQFF.